Below, one T cell receptor beta chain is given with its context. Antigen unknown. Produced via immunoSEQ multiplex PCR; TCRdb's table is partial and in-frame only. The sample lists 150,000 to 200,000 clones, less than 95% occurring once. Donors came from a validation cohort of over a hundred subjects, distinct from the first 666-subject cohort. The CDR3 sequence is 15 residues long. Germline CDR1 SGDLS, CDR2 YYNGEE. Trimming left V 4 bases short and J 3 bases short, with 15 bases between. The source of the sample is a study of cytomegalovirus exposure and HLA in healthy donors. General observations from the study: Subsequent analysis of the 120 or so validation repertoires found a tendency for first-cohort TCR clusters to co-occur. In vitro data verified a few CMV-associated chains as specific for CMV antigens. Cytomegalovirus-associated status was assigned to about 170 TCR beta chains.

Sequenced sample: PBMCs. The clonotype originates from a woman aged 18-29 years in good health and CMV-seropositive. This chain joins TRBV9 and TRBJ2-3; the D gene is possibly TRBD1 (7 bases). CDR3 region: CASSSRQGGTDTQYF. As DNA, the CDR3 is TGTGCCAGCAGCTCTAGACAGGGAGGTACAGATACGCAGTATTTT.